This T cell receptor (beta chain) was observed in a study of OX40 agonist ivuxolimab in advanced cancers. Background on the study: Enrolled patients in dose escalation had cancers that were hepatocellular carcinoma, melanoma, renal cell or head and neck cancer. Of the patients, three showed partial responses, one with hepatocellular carcinoma and two with cutaneous melanoma.

Findings and limits, study-wide: On average, CD8+ T cells had more expanded clones than CD4+.

Remarks on this clone: Its antigen is still unknown.

Measured with immunoSEQ multiplex PCR; TCRdb has only the in-frame clones, and not every one. Among 69,000 or so clones listed, about 91% were seen once. Looked up from germline, CDR1 is SGHNT and CDR2 is YYREEE (reference sequence). The CDR3 totals 13 residues. Trimming took 1 base from V and 8 from J, leaving 12 bases between them. The chain has TRBV5-4 and TRBJ1-2, with D possibly being TRBD1 (6 bases). The clonotype was recovered from an adult with an advanced solid tumor such as melanoma, head and neck, liver or kidney cancer. The sequencing here drew on CD4+ or CD8+ T cells sorted from blood, taken in a trial of the OX40 agonist ivuxolimab. The CDR3 here is CASSLTGIGGYTF. The CDR3 nucleotides are TGTGCCAGCAGCTTGACAGGGATAGGGGGCTACACCTTC.